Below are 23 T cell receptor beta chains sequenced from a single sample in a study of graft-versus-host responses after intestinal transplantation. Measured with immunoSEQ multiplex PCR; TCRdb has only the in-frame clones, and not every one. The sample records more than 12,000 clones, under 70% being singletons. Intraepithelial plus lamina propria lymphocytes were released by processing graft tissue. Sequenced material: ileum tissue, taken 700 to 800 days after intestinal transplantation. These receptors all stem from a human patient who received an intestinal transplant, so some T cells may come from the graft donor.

CDR3 residues: CASSPSRNNEQFF. For the CDR3, the DNA is TGTGCCAGCAGTCCTTCCAGGAACAATGAGCAGTTCTTC. The V gene is TRBV6-4, the J gene TRBJ2-1; no clear D gene. The ends were cut back, 5 bases at V and 5 bases at J, with 10 bases in the middle. The CDR3 consists of 13 residues. Germline V gives CDR1 MRHNA, CDR2 SNTAGT.

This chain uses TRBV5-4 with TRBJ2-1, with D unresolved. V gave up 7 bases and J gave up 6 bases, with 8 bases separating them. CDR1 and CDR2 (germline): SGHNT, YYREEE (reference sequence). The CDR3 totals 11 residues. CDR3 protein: CASGVSNEQFF. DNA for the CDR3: TGTGCCAGCGGGGTCTCCAATGAGCAGTTCTTC.

The CDR3 DNA follows: TGTGCCAGCAGCTTAGTAGGAGGGGGGGCCACCTACGAGCAGTACTTC. This gives the protein CASSLVGGGATYEQYF. This rearrangement joins TRBV11-2 to TRBJ2-7; possible D gene TRBD2, 7 bases. This CDR3 is 16 amino acids long. The V gene lost 1 base and the J gene lost 2 bases, with 15 bases spanning the gap. Germline CDR1 reads SGHAT; CDR2 reads FQNNGV.

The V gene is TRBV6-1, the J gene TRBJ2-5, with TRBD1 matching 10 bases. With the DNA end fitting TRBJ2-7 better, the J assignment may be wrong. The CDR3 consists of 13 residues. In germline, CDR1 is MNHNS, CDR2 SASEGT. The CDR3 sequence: CASFRDRGYEQYF. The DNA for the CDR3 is TGTGCCAGCTTCCGGGACAGGGGCTACGAGCAGTACTTC.

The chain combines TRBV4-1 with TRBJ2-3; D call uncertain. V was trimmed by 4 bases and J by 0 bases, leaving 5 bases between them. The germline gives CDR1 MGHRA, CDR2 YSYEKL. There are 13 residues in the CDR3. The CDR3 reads CASSPPSTDTQYF. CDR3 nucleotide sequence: TGCGCCAGCAGCCCTCCTAGCACAGATACGCAGTATTTT.

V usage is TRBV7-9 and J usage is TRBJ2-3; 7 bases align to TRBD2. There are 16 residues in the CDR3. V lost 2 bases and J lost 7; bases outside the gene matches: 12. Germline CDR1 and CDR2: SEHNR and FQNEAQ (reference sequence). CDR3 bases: TGTGCCAGCAGCTTAAACCCCTTTGCGGGGGAGTATACGCAGTATTTT. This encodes CASSLNPFAGEYTQYF.

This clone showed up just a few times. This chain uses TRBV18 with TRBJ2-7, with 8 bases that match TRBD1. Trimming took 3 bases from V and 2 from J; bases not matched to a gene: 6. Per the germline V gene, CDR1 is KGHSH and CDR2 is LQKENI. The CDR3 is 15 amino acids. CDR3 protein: CASSPRQGAAYEQYF. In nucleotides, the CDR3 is TGTGCCAGCTCACCCCGCCAGGGGGCCGCCTACGAGCAGTACTTC. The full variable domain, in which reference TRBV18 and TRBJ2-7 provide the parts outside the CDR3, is NAGVMQNPRHLVRRRGQEARLRCSPMKGHSHVYWYRQLPEEGLKFMVYLQKENIIDESGMPKERFSAEFPKEGPSILRIQQVVRGDSAAYFCASSPRQGAAYEQYFGPGTRLTVT.

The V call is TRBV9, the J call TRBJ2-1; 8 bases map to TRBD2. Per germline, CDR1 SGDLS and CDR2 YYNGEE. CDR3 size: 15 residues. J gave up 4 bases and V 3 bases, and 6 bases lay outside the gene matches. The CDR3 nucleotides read TGTGCCAGCAGCGACCAAGCGGGGGCTTACAATGAGCAGTTCTTC. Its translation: CASSDQAGAYNEQFF.

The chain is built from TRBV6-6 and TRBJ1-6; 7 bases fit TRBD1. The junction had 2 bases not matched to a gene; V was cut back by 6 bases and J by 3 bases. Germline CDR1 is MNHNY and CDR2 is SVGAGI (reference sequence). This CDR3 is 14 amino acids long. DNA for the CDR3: TGTGCCAGCAGCGACAGGGTCTATAATTCACCCCTCCACTTT. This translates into CASSDRVYNSPLHF.

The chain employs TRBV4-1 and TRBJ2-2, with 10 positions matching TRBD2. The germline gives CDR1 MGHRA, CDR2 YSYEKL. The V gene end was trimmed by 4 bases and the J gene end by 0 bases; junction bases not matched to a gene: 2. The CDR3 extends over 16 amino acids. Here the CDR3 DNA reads TGCGCCAGCAGCCCCCTAGCGGGAGCGAACACCGGGGAGCTGTTTTTT. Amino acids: CASSPLAGANTGELFF.

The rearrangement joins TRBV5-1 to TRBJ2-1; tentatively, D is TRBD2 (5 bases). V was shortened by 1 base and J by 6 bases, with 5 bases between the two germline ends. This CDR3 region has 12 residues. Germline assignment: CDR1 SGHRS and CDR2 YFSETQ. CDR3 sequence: CASSLTSNEQFF. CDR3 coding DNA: TGCGCCAGCAGCTTGACTAGCAATGAGCAGTTCTTC.

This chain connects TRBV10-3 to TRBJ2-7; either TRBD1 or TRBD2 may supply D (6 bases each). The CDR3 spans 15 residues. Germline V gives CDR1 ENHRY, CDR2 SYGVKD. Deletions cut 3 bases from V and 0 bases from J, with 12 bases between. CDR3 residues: CAISERGGGSYEQYF. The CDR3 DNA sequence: TGTGCCATCAGTGAAAGAGGGGGAGGCTCCTACGAGCAGTACTTC.

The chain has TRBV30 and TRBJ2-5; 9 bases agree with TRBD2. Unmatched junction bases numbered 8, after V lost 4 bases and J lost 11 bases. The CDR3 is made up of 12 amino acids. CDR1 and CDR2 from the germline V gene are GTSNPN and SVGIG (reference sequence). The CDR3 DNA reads TGTGCCTGGACACTAGCGGGTCTAGCGCAGTACTTC. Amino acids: CAWTLAGLAQYF.

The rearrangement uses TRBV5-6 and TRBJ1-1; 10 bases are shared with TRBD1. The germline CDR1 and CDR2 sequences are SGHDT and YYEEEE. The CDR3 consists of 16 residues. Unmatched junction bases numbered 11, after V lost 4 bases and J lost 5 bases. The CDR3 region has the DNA TGTGCCAGCAGCCTGGCGGGTGGACAGGGGGAAACTGAAGCTTTCTTT. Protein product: CASSLAGGQGETEAFF.

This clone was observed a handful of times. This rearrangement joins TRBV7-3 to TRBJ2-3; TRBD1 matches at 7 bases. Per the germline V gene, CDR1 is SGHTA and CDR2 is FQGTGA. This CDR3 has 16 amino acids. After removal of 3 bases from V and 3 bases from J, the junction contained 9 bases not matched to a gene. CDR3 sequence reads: CASSFSPDRITDTQYF. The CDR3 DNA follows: TGTGCCAGCAGCTTTAGTCCGGACAGGATAACAGATACGCAGTATTTT.

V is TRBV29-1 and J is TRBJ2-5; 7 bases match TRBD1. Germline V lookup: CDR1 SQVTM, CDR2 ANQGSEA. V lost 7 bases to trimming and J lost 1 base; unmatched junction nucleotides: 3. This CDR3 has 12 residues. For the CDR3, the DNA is TGCAGCGCCGGACAGGCCCAAGAGACCCAGTACTTC. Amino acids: CSAGQAQETQYF.

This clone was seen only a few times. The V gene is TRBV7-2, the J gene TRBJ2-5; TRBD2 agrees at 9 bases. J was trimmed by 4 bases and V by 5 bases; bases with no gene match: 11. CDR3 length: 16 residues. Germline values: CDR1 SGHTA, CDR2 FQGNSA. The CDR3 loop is CASSRAGGPIGETQYF. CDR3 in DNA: TGTGCCAGCAGCCGCGCGGGAGGGCCGATTGGAGAGACCCAGTACTTC. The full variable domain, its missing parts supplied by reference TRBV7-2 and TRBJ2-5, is GAGVSQSPSNKVTEKGKDVELRCDPISGHTALYWYRQSLGQGLEFLIYFQGNSAPDKSGLPSDRFSAERTGGSVSTLTIQRTQQEDSAVYLCASSRAGGPIGETQYFGPGTRLLVL.

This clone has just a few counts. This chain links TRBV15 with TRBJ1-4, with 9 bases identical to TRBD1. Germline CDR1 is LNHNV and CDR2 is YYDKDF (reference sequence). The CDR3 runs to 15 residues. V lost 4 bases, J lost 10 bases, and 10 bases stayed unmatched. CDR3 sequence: CATSIPGQGEGKLFF. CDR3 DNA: TGTGCCACCAGCATACCGGGACAGGGAGAGGGAAAACTGTTTTTT.

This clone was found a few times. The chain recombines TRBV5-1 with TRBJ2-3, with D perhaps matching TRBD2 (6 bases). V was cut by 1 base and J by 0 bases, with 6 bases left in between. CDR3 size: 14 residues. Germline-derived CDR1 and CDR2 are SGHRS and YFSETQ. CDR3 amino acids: CASSLRGSTDTQYF. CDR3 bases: TGCGCCAGCAGCTTGCGGGGGAGCACAGATACGCAGTATTTT.

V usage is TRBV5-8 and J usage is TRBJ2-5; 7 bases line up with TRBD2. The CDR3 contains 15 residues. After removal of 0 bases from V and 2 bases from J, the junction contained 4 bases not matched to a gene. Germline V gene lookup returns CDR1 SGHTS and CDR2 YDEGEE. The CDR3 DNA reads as TGTGCCAGCAGCTTGGAGCTAGCGGTTCAAGAGACCCAGTACTTC. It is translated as CASSLELAVQETQYF.

CDR3 residues: CASSQDKGGRYGYTF. For the CDR3, the DNA is TGCGCCAGCAGCCAAGATAAAGGGGGCCGCTATGGCTACACCTTC. The chain couples TRBV4-3 to TRBJ1-2, with 7 bases identical to TRBD1. Germline trimming cut 0 bases from V and 4 bases from J; bases unmatched to any gene: 5. CDR3 size: 15 residues. Germline V gene sequence: CDR1 LGHNA, CDR2 YSLEER.

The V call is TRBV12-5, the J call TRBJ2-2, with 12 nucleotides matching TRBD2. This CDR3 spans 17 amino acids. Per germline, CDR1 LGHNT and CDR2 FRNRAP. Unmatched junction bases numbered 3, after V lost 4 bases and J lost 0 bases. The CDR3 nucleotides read TGTGCTAGTGGTTCCCCTAGCGGGGGGGCGAACACCGGGGAGCTGTTTTTT. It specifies CASGSPSGGANTGELFF.

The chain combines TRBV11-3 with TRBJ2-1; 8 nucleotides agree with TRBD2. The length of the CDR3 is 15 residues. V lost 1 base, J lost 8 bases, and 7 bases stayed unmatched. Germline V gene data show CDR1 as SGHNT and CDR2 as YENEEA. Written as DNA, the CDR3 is TGTGCCAGCAGCTTAGTTAGCGGGGTAGGGGATGAGCAGTTCTTC. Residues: CASSLVSGVGDEQFF.